Below, one TCR beta chain is given with its context. This entry is derived from a study of blood T cell repertoires in COVID-19. In the original workflow: Scientists estimated how many nucleated cells there were by amplifying reference gene primers. Repertoires were generated with immunoSEQ multiplex PCR, while TCRdb's copy carries only in-frame clones and drops some. V, J and clone size are taken as reported in that table, and D and trimming were inferred from the DNA itself. This sample carries hundreds of thousands of clones, 85% to 90% of them seen once, and the ten largest clones take 2% to 2.5%. Per germline, CDR1 MNHEY and CDR2 SVGAGI. V was cut by 5 bases and J by 0 bases, with 8 bases left in between. CDR3 length equals 14 residues.

The sequenced sample consisted of PBMCs or T cells enriched from blood (not recorded which). The TCR sequence derives from a woman aged 55 to 70 in a cohort exposed to, infected with or recovered from COVID-19 (not recorded which). The chain has TRBV6-5 and TRBJ2-1, with D perhaps matching TRBD2 (6 bases). CDR3 sequence: CASSRLVSYNEQFF. The CDR3 coding sequence is TGTGCCAGCAGTCGACTAGTCTCCTACAATGAGCAGTTCTTC.